Described below is a single T cell receptor (beta chain) sequence and its context. It has no known antigen specificity. Base qualities were left out, and no much larger clone turns up one base away. Enrolling through a virtual design, the prospective study's participants ranged in age from about 18 to 89 years and lived across 24 United States geographic areas. In the prospective study, participants were assigned to cohorts based on the clinical history participants reported in a screening survey and a study questionnaire. Recovered participants in ImmuneRACE Cohort 3 were defined by two consecutive negative NP/OP PCR tests, clearance by a healthcare professional, or resolution of symptoms. Each participant in the prospective study had whole blood, serum and a nasopharyngeal or oropharyngeal swab collected by mobile phlebotomists. Over a roughly 2-month period, participants in the prospective study had the option of providing additional blood draws and questionnaires. Blood samples from the prospective study were shipped frozen or at room temperature prior to DNA extraction.

TCRbeta CDR3 regions were amplified from genomic DNA by means of the immunoSEQ Assay, a bias-controlled multiplex PCR. On the authors' methods: The number of nucleated cells in each sample was estimated from the amplification of reference gene primers within the assay. To quantify the absolute abundance of each unique TCRbeta CDR3 rearrangement, sequence reads were collapsed and filtered. For each sample, productive Simpson clonality was calculated as the square root of Simpson's diversity index over productive rearrangements. TCRdb carries this immuneACCESS record with in-frame sequences only. Its versions omit some clonotypes, under half of them owing to an unresolved V gene in the studies checked, with the rest unexplained. V, J and clone size derive from that table, while D and trimming were established from the DNA sequence. The sample table shows 270,000 or so clones, and about 80% are seen once. The ten most abundant clones make up more than 3% of the sample.

This sample is part of a study of blood T cell repertoires in COVID-19 (dated by TCRdb to 2018 to 2021). Turning to the overall study: Samples covering the acute and convalescent phases of COVID-19 were provided by collaborators in the United States, Italy and Spain. Nearly every sample came with metadata listing a de-identified subject ID, COVID-19 status, age in years and sex. The samples were drawn from the first 160 participants of the ongoing ImmuneRACE study and from 1,200 or so subjects provided by 6 global collaborators. The dataset comprised deeply sampled blood TCRbeta repertoires from subjects exposed to, actively infected with, or recovered from COVID-19. The repertoires were made available in a free public database intended to serve as a resource for research on the immune response to SARS-CoV-2. HLA class I and class II types, where available, came from metadata supplied by the sample provider rather than from assay-based typing. The prospective study material was composed of cDNA or gDNA derived from T cells, B-cell-depleted T cells, or PBMCs.

The paper's findings and limits, for the study overall: The quantity of clinical and demographic metadata differed by source and by participant and was supplied without curation.

CDR1 and CDR2 are read off the germline V gene (reference sequence) as LNHDA and SQIVND. The germline ends are 14 bases apart after V is trimmed by 5 bases and J by 6 bases. The CDR3 runs 14 amino acids, cysteine and phenylalanine included. CDR3 DNA only is kept here, 42 bases in frame from base 1. The source material was PBMCs or T cells enriched from blood (not recorded which). This receptor chain uses TRBV19 and TRBJ1-5, with TRBD1 as a weak D call on 5 bases. The clonotype comes from a man in his forties or fifties who had recovered from COVID-19. The encoded CDR3 is CASSLGGTGQPQHF. The DNA sequence is as follows: TGTGCCAGTAGTCTCGGGGGGACGGGTCAGCCCCAGCATTTT.